The 13 T cell receptor beta chains below were found in one sample sequenced in a study of cytomegalovirus exposure and HLA in healthy donors. Primers: 60 Vbeta forward and 13 Jbeta reverse. TCRdb's copy holds only in-frame clones and misses some; the assay was immunoSEQ multiplex PCR. The data hold some 200,000 clones, with around 64% observed a single time. The material sequenced was PBMCs. The receptor set was obtained from a middle-aged man in good health and CMV-seropositive.

The chain combines TRBV6-1 with TRBJ1-2; 10 nucleotides agree with TRBD1. The ends lost 2 bases at V and 8 bases at J; junction bases unmatched: 8. Germline-derived CDR1 and CDR2 are MNHNS and SASEGT. The CDR3 is made up of 15 amino acids. CDR3 nucleotides: TGTGCCAGCAGTGAAATGGGACAGGGGTACGACGGCTACACCTTC. This translates into CASSEMGQGYDGYTF.

The rearrangement links TRBV6-1 to TRBJ2-7; a weak D match, TRBD1 (5 bases). Germline V gene lookup returns CDR1 MNHNS and CDR2 SASEGT. There are 12 residues in the CDR3. V lost 6 bases, J lost 2 bases, and 8 bases lay in between. CDR3 residues: CASRQGPYEQYF. In DNA form, the CDR3 reads TGTGCCAGCAGGCAGGGCCCCTACGAGCAGTACTTC.

This clone was detected only a few times. V is TRBV7-6 and J is TRBJ2-7; D not certain. This CDR3 has 18 residues. In germline, CDR1 is SGHVS, CDR2 FNYEAQ. V shed 5 bases and J shed 0 bases, with 23 bases lying between them. CDR3 protein: CASSLRSAEHSSSYEQYF. The CDR3 DNA reads as TGTGCCAGCAGCCTTAGGAGTGCCGAGCACTCGAGCTCCTACGAGCAGTACTTC.

The chain is built from TRBV5-1 and TRBJ1-5, with D unclear. Trimming left V 0 bases short and J 4 bases short, with 8 bases between. Looked up from germline, CDR1 is SGHRS and CDR2 is YFSETQ. The length of the CDR3 is 14 residues. CDR3 in DNA: TGCGCCAGCAGCTTGGGTACAGAGAATCAGCCCCAGCATTTT. Its protein is CASSLGTENQPQHF.

This clone was counted once. The CDR3 does not end in the conserved phenylalanine or tryptophan, so this is likely a read error. The chain carries TRBV15 and TRBJ2-7, with D maybe TRBD2 (6 bases). Between the trimmed V and J ends, which lost 0 bases and 7 bases, there was a span of 7 bases. Germline assignment: CDR1 LNHNV and CDR2 YYDKDF (reference sequence). This CDR3 has 12 amino acids. In nucleotides, the CDR3 is TGTGCCACCAGCAGAGATGGGGGGGAGCAGTACCTC. Translated, it gives CATSRDGGEQYL.

The CDR3 loop is CASSPDGQGVSEKLFF. CDR3 nucleotides: TGTGCCAGCTCACCAGACGGACAGGGAGTCAGTGAAAAACTGTTTTTT. The chain is built from TRBV18 and TRBJ1-4, with 8 bases matching TRBD1. The CDR3 is 16 residues long. Unmatched junction bases numbered 9, after V lost 2 bases and J lost 7 bases. Germline CDR1 is KGHSH and CDR2 is LQKENI. Together with reference TRBV18 and TRBJ1-4, the CDR3 gives the full variable domain: NAGVMQNPRHLVRRRGQEARLRCSPMKGHSHVYWYRQLPEEGLKFMVYLQKENIIDESGMPKERFSAEFPKEGPSILRIQQVVRGDSAAYFCASSPDGQGVSEKLFFGSGTQLSVL.

This chain connects TRBV5-1 to TRBJ1-4; 9 positions match TRBD1. The germline gives CDR1 SGHRS, CDR2 YFSETQ. The CDR3 sequence is 18 residues long. V lost 4 bases to trimming and J lost 0 bases; unmatched junction nucleotides: 10. CDR3 protein: CASSPGTGLRATNEKLFF. Written as DNA, the CDR3 is TGCGCCAGCAGCCCCGGGACAGGGTTGAGGGCAACTAATGAAAAACTGTTTTTT.

Regarding this clone: Other DNA sequences within the sample encode an identical CDR3. The rearrangement uses TRBV20-1 and TRBJ2-5; D unclear. The CDR3 sequence is 11 residues long. Trimming left V 3 bases short and J 3 bases short, with 5 bases between. The V gene's germline CDR1 is DFQATT and CDR2 SNEGSKA (reference sequence). The CDR3 DNA follows: TGCAGTGCTAGGGGCGAAGAGACCCAGTACTTC. It encodes CSARGEETQYF.

This chain joins TRBV14 and TRBJ1-3; 7 nucleotides line up with TRBD1. CDR3 length equals 14 residues. V gave up 6 bases and J gave up 4 bases; unmatched junction bases: 6. Germline V CDR1 and CDR2: SGHDN, FVKESK. The CDR3 loop is CASSTTGNGNTIYF. The CDR3 DNA reads as TGTGCCAGCAGTACGACAGGGAACGGAAACACCATATATTTT. The full variable domain, completed using reference TRBV14 and TRBJ1-3, is EAGVTQFPSHSVIEKGQTVTLRCDPISGHDNLYWYRRVMGKEIKFLLHFVKESKQDESGMPNNRFLAERTGGTYSTLKVQPAELEDSGVYFCASSTTGNGNTIYFGEGSWLTVV.

V usage is TRBV5-4 and J usage is TRBJ2-5, with 11 nucleotides matching TRBD2. V dropped 6 bases and J dropped 4; count of bases not matched to a gene: 11. This CDR3 contains 16 residues. Germline CDR1 reads SGHNT; CDR2 reads YYREEE (reference sequence). The CDR3 region has the DNA TGTGCCAGCACCTCATTTACTAGCGGGGGAGCAGAGACCCAGTACTTC. Its protein product is CASTSFTSGGAETQYF.

The rearrangement uses TRBV4-2 and TRBJ2-1; TRBD2 matches at 12 bases. V shed 4 bases and J 0 bases; nucleotides not matched to a gene: 4. Germline V gene data show CDR1 as LGHNA and CDR2 as YNFKEQ. This CDR3 is 17 amino acids long. CDR3 in DNA: TGTGCCAGCAGCCGCCTGACTAGCGGGGGCTCCTACAATGAGCAGTTCTTC. Protein: CASSRLTSGGSYNEQFF.

The chain recombines TRBV6-5 with TRBJ1-1; 7 bases are a match to TRBD1. Trimming took 4 bases from V and 0 from J; bases not matched to a gene: 2. This CDR3 comprises 14 residues. The germline CDR1 and CDR2 sequences are MNHEY and SVGAGI. CDR3 nucleotide sequence: TGTGCCAGCAGTTGGGGACAGATGAACACTGAAGCTTTCTTT. Encoded protein: CASSWGQMNTEAFF.

This clone was seen once. V usage is TRBV25-1 and J usage is TRBJ1-4; unclear D gene. The germline V and J ends were trimmed by 2 bases and 8 bases, with 6 bases remaining between them. The length of the CDR3 is 12 residues. CDR1 and CDR2 (germline): MGHDK, SYGVNS. The CDR3 reads CASSEREEKLFF. Written as DNA, the CDR3 is TGTGCCAGCAGTGAACGGGAGGAAAAACTGTTTTTT.